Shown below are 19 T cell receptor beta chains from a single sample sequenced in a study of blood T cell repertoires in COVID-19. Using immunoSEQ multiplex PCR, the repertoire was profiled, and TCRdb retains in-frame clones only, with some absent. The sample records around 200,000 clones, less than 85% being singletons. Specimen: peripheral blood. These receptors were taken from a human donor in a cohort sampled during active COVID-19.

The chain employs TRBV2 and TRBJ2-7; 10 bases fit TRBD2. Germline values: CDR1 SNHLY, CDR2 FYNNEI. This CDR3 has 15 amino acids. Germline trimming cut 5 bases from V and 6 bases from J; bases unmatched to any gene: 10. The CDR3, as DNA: TGTGCCAGCAGTCTACTAGCGGGGAAGTTTGGCGAGCAGTACTTC. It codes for CASSLLAGKFGEQYF.

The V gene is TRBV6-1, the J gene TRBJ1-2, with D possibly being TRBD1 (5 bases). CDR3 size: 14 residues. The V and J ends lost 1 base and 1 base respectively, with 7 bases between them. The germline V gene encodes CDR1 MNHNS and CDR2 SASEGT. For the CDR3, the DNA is TGTGCCAGCAGTGAAGGAAGGGGTAACTATGGCTACACCTTC. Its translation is CASSEGRGNYGYTF.

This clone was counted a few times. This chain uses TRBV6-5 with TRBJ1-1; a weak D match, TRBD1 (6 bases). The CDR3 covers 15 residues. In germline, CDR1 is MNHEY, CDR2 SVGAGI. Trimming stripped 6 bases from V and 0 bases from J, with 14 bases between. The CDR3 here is CASSRTRTVNTEAFF. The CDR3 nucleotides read TGTGCCAGCAGCCGAACCCGGACAGTGAACACTGAAGCTTTCTTT.

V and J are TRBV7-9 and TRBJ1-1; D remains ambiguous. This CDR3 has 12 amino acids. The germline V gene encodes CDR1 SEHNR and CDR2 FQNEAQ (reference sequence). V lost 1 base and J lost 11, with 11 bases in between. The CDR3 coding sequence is TGTGCCAGCAGCTTAGTTGGGTGGAGGGCTTTCTTT. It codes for CASSLVGWRAFF.

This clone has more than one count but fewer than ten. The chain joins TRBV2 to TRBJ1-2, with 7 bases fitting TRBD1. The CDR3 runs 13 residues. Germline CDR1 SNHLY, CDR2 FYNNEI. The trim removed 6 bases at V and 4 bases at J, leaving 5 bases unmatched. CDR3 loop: CASRGTDGYGYTF. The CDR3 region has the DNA TGTGCCAGCAGGGGGACAGACGGCTATGGCTACACCTTC.

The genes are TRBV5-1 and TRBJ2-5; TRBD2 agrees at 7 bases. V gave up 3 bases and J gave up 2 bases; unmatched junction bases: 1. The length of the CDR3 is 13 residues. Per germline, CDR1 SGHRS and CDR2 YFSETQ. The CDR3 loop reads CASSSAGQETQYF. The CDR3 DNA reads TGCGCCAGCAGCTCAGCGGGACAAGAGACCCAGTACTTC.

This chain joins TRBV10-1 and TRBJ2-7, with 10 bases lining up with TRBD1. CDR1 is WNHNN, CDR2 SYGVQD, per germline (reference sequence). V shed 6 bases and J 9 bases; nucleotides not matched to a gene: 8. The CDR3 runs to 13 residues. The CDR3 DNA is TGCGCCAGCAGCCGCGGGACAGGGGCCGCGCAGTACTTC. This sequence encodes CASSRGTGAAQYF.

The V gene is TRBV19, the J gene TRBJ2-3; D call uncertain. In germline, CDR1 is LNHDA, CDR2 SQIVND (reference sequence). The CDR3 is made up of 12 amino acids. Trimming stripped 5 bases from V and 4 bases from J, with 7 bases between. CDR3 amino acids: CASSLGSDTQYF. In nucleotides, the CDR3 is TGTGCCAGTAGTCTCGGTTCAGATACGCAGTATTTT.

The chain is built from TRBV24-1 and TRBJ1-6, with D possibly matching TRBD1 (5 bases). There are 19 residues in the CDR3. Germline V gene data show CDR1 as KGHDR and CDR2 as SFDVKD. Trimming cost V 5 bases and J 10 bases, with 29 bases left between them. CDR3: CATSGYAYALGVNWSPLHF. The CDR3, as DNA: TGTGCCACCAGTGGTTACGCTTACGCCTTAGGGGTAAATTGGTCACCCCTCCACTTT.

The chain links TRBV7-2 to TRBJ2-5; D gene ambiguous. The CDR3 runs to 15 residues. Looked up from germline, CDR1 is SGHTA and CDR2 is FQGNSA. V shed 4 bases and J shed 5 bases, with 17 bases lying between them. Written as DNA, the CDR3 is TGTGCCAGCAGCTACCGGTCCGCTAACTCGGAGACCCAGTACTTC. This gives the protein CASSYRSANSETQYF.

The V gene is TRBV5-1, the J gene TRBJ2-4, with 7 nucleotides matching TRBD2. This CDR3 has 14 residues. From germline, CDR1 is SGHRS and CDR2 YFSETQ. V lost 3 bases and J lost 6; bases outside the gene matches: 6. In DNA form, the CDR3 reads TGCGCCAGCAGCTCGGGGGGAGGAGCAAACATTCAGTACTTC. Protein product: CASSSGGGANIQYF.

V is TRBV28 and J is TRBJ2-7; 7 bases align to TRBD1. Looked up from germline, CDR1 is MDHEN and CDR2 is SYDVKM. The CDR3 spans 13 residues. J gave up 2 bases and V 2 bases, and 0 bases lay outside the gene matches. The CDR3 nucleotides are TGTGCCAGCAGTTTACAGGGGGCCTACGAGCAGTACTTC. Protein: CASSLQGAYEQYF.

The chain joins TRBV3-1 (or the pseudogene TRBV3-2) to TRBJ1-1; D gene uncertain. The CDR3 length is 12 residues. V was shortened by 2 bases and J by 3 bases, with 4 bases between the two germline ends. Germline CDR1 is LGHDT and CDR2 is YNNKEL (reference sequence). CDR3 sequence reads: CASSQSYTEAFF. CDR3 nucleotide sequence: TGTGCCAGCAGCCAATCATACACTGAAGCTTTCTTT.

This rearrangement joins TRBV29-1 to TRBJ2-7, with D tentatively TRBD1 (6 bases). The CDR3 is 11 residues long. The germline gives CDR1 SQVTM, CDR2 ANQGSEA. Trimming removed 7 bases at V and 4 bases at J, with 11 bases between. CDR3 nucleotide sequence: TGCAGCGCTGGGACACCTTACGAGCAGTACTTC. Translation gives CSAGTPYEQYF.

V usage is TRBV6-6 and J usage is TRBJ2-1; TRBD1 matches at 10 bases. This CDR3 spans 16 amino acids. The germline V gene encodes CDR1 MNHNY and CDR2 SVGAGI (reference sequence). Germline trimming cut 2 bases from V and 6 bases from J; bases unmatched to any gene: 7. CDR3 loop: CASSYPGTGVTNEQFF. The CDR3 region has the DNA TGTGCCAGCAGTTACCCCGGGACAGGGGTTACCAATGAGCAGTTCTTC.

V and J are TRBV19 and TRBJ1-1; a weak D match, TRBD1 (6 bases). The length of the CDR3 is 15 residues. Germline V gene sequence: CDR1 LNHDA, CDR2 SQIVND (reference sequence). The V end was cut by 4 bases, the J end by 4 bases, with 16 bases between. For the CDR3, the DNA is TGTGCCAGTAGTACGAAGGACAGATGGACCACTGAAGCTTTCTTT. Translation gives CASSTKDRWTTEAFF.

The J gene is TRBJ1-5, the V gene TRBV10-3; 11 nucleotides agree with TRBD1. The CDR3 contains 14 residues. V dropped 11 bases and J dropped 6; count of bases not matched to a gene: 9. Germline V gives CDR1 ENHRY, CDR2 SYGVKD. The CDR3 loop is CADKGTGGSQPQHF. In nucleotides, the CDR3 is TGTGCCGATAAAGGGACAGGGGGAAGTCAGCCCCAGCATTTT.

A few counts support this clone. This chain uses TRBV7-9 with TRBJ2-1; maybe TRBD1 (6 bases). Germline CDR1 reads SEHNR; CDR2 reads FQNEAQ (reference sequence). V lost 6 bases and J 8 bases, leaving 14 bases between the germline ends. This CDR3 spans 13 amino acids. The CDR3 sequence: CASRTDGQYEQFF. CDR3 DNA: TGTGCCAGCAGAACCGATGGACAGTATGAGCAGTTCTTC.

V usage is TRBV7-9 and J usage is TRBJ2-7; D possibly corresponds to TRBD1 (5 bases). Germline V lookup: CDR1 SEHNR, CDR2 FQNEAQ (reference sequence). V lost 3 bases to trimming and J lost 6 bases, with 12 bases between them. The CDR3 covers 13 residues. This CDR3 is CASSLSTGSEQYF. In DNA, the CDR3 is TGTGCCAGCAGCTTGAGTACAGGTTCCGAGCAGTACTTC.